These 26 T cell receptor beta chains came from one sample sequenced in a study of cytomegalovirus exposure and HLA in healthy donors. The PCR employed 60 Vbeta primers together with 13 Jbeta primers. Generated by immunoSEQ multiplex PCR, the TCRdb table keeps only in-frame clones and is missing some. This sample has about 120,000 clones; about 80% occur once, and the top ten carry 2% to 3%. Material for sequencing was PBMCs. The receptors were gathered from a female donor in good health and CMV-seronegative.

This clone was counted only a few times. The gene calls are TRBV19 and TRBJ1-2; D is unclear. V dropped 7 bases and J dropped 8 bases, with 14 bases sitting between them. Germline values: CDR1 LNHDA, CDR2 SQIVND (reference sequence). This CDR3 region has 12 residues. CDR3: CASTGNLEGYTF. CDR3 bases: TGTGCCAGTACCGGGAATCTAGAAGGCTACACCTTC.

The J gene is TRBJ2-1, the V gene TRBV2; TRBD2 matches 8 bases. V shed 6 bases and J 3 bases; nucleotides not matched to a gene: 7. Germline V gene lookup returns CDR1 SNHLY and CDR2 FYNNEI. This CDR3 is built from 15 residues. Here the CDR3 reads CASSERGLVYNEQFF. The CDR3 DNA is TGTGCCAGCAGCGAAAGGGGACTAGTCTACAATGAGCAGTTCTTC.

This chain joins TRBV5-4 and TRBJ2-7; 8 bases match TRBD1. Trimming at V came to 3 bases and at J to 4 bases, leaving 3 bases not matched to a gene. There are 13 residues in the CDR3. Looked up from germline, CDR1 is SGHNT and CDR2 is YYREEE (reference sequence). CDR3 sequence (DNA): TGTGCCAGCAGCTCCTGGGACAGGTACGAGCAGTACTTC. As protein: CASSSWDRYEQYF.

The J gene is TRBJ2-7, the V gene TRBV5-1, with D perhaps TRBD2 (6 bases). There are 16 residues in the CDR3. V dropped 4 bases and J dropped 2 bases, with 19 bases sitting between them. Germline CDR1 SGHRS, CDR2 YFSETQ. CDR3 amino acids: CASSQNPGLSAYEQYF. The CDR3 nucleotides read TGCGCCAGCAGCCAAAATCCGGGACTTAGTGCCTACGAGCAGTACTTC.

This chain links TRBV27 with TRBJ2-2; 7 bases are shared with TRBD1. This CDR3 has 16 residues. Germline V gene data show CDR1 as MNHEY and CDR2 as SMNVEV (reference sequence). Trimming at V came to 3 bases and at J to 0 bases, leaving 4 bases not matched to a gene. CDR3 region: CASSFAGTANTGELFF. The CDR3 DNA reads as TGTGCCAGCAGTTTCGCCGGGACAGCGAACACCGGGGAGCTGTTTTTT.

The chain has TRBV9 and TRBJ1-2; perhaps TRBD1 as D (5 bases). V lost 2 bases and J lost 0, with 11 bases in between. Germline V gene sequence: CDR1 SGDLS, CDR2 YYNGEE. The CDR3 extends over 15 amino acids. DNA for the CDR3: TGTGCCAGCAGCGTCGGACACGTTTCTAACTATGGCTACACCTTC. Translation: CASSVGHVSNYGYTF. The entire variable domain, with the rest obtained from reference TRBV9 and TRBJ1-2, is as follows: DSGVTQTPKHLITATGQRVTLRCSPRSGDLSVYWYQQSLDQGLQFLIQYYNGEERAKGNILERFSAQQFPDLHSELNLSSLELGDSALYFCASSVGHVSNYGYTFGSGTRLTVV.

The chain employs TRBV9 and TRBJ2-1; 12 nucleotides line up with TRBD2. V lost 1 base to trimming and J lost 7 bases; unmatched junction nucleotides: 6. This CDR3 spans 16 amino acids. Per germline, CDR1 SGDLS and CDR2 YYNGEE. As DNA, the CDR3 is TGTGCCAGCAGCGTAAACCCCCTAGCGGGGGGGAATGAGCAGTTCTTC. It is translated as CASSVNPLAGGNEQFF. Variable domain in full (rest from reference TRBV9 and TRBJ2-1): DSGVTQTPKHLITATGQRVTLRCSPRSGDLSVYWYQQSLDQGLQFLIQYYNGEERAKGNILERFSAQQFPDLHSELNLSSLELGDSALYFCASSVNPLAGGNEQFFGPGTRLTVL.

The chain employs TRBV5-4 and TRBJ2-5; no clear D. CDR1 SGHNT and CDR2 YYREEE come from the germline V gene (reference sequence). Trimming took off 0 bases at V and 2 bases at J, with 8 bases between the two ends. This CDR3 comprises 14 residues. The CDR3 DNA follows: TGTGCCAGCAGCTTGGTCGCCAGTCAAGAGACCCAGTACTTC. Translating it yields CASSLVASQETQYF.

There are a few counts of this clone. The rearrangement uses TRBV10-2 and TRBJ2-2, with 9 bases that match TRBD2. Losses at the gene ends were 2 bases for V and 7 bases for J; bases not matched to a gene: 5. The CDR3 length is 15 residues. The germline V gene encodes CDR1 WSHSY and CDR2 SAAADI. The CDR3 nucleotides read TGCGCCAGCAGTGAGCAGGGACTAGCCGGCGGGGAGCTGTTTTTT. Protein sequence: CASSEQGLAGGELFF.

The rearrangement joins TRBV11-2 to TRBJ1-1; D gene unclear. V was cut by 0 bases and J by 1 base, with 9 bases left in between. This CDR3 is built from 15 residues. Germline V gene lookup returns CDR1 SGHAT and CDR2 FQNNGV. The CDR3 DNA reads as TGTGCCAGCAGCTTAGATCAGAACGCGAACACTGAAGCTTTCTTT. Translated, it gives CASSLDQNANTEAFF.

The chain combines TRBV25-1 with TRBJ2-6, with a weak D call TRBD1 (5 bases). V lost 3 bases, J lost 2 bases, and 11 bases lay in between. Germline V gives CDR1 MGHDK, CDR2 SYGVNS. There are 16 residues in the CDR3. The CDR3 coding sequence is TGTGCCAGCAGTGACCCCCAGGGCCCTGGGGCCAACGTCCTGACTTTC. Its protein product is CASSDPQGPGANVLTF.

V is TRBV4-3 and J is TRBJ1-2; D gene unclear. This CDR3 contains 15 residues. The germline V and J ends were trimmed by 0 bases and 2 bases, with 10 bases remaining between them. Germline-derived CDR1 and CDR2 are LGHNA and YSLEER. CDR3 amino acids: CASSQDLEENYGYTF. CDR3 nucleotide sequence: TGCGCCAGCAGCCAAGACCTGGAGGAGAACTATGGCTACACCTTC.

This clone was observed a few times. The chain has TRBV5-1 and TRBJ2-1; a weak D match, TRBD1 (6 bases). The ends were cut back, 4 bases at V and 7 bases at J, with 21 bases in the middle. CDR3 length: 16 residues. CDR1 SGHRS and CDR2 YFSETQ come from the germline V gene. The DNA of the CDR3 is TGCGCCAGCAGCCCTTTCCTCAGGGGAGTTGTTAATGAGCAGTTCTTC. This encodes CASSPFLRGVVNEQFF.

The chain couples TRBV11-2 to TRBJ1-6, with D perhaps TRBD1 (5 bases). Germline V gene lookup returns CDR1 SGHAT and CDR2 FQNNGV. The length of the CDR3 is 15 residues. V lost 3 bases and J lost 6, with 12 bases in between. This CDR3 is CASSFATVGNSPLHF. Written as DNA, the CDR3 is TGTGCCAGCAGCTTTGCGACAGTCGGTAATTCACCCCTCCACTTT.

The V gene is TRBV6-5, the J gene TRBJ2-1, with TRBD2 as a possible D gene (7 bases). V gave up 2 bases and J gave up 4 bases, with 15 bases separating them. From germline, CDR1 is MNHEY and CDR2 SVGAGI. There are 16 residues in the CDR3. CDR3 nucleotide sequence: TGTGCCAGCAGTTACGGGGGCGGGGGCGGGTACAATGAGCAGTTCTTC. Residues: CASSYGGGGGYNEQFF.

The chain is built from TRBV6-1 and TRBJ2-5; 15 bases are a match to TRBD2. With 4 bases clipped from V and 4 bases from J, the junction kept 1 base outside the gene matches. The CDR3 runs to 15 residues. Germline CDR1 is MNHNS and CDR2 is SASEGT. The CDR3 region has the DNA TGTGCCAGCAGTGGGACTAGCGGGGGGGCAGAGACCCAGTACTTC. It yields the protein CASSGTSGGAETQYF.

The gene calls are TRBV30 and TRBJ1-5, with D unclear. This CDR3 contains 13 residues. Trimming pared 0 bases from V and 7 bases from J, leaving 10 bases between. Germline V gene data show CDR1 as GTSNPN and CDR2 as SVGIG (reference sequence). CDR3 protein: CAWSVGSEQPQHF. The CDR3 bases are TGTGCCTGGAGTGTCGGCAGCGAACAGCCCCAGCATTTT.

V and J are TRBV11-2 and TRBJ1-2; the match to TRBD1 covers 9 bases. The CDR3 loop spans 18 amino acids. The J segment lost 4 bases and the V segment lost 0 bases, leaving 12 bases of the junction unmatched. Germline V gives CDR1 SGHAT, CDR2 FQNNGV. CDR3 protein: CASSLDLSGTGISYGYTF. The CDR3, as DNA: TGTGCCAGCAGCTTAGACCTCTCCGGGACAGGGATCTCCTATGGCTACACCTTC.

V gene TRBV10-1 combines with J gene TRBJ1-2; D is possibly TRBD1 (6 bases). Germline V gene lookup returns CDR1 WNHNN and CDR2 SYGVQD (reference sequence). Trimming took 3 bases from V and 9 from J, leaving 14 bases between them. This CDR3 is built from 13 residues. Written as DNA, the CDR3 is TGCGCCAGCAGTGACCTCGTAGGGGGTAGCTACACCTTC. Translation gives CASSDLVGGSYTF.

A note on this clone: Other DNA sequences within the sample encode an identical CDR3. The rearrangement links TRBV15 to TRBJ2-7; D not resolved. Germline V gene sequence: CDR1 LNHNV, CDR2 YYDKDF (reference sequence). The CDR3 contains 13 residues. The V and J ends lost 0 bases and 3 bases respectively, with 6 bases between them. CDR3 amino acids: CATSRDRSYEQYF. CDR3 bases: TGTGCCACCAGCAGAGATAGAAGCTACGAGCAGTACTTC.

This clone showed up just once. The chain is built from TRBV10-3 and TRBJ1-4; 7 positions match TRBD1. This CDR3 comprises 15 residues. Germline V CDR1 and CDR2: ENHRY, SYGVKD. The V and J ends lost 8 bases and 2 bases, in that order; junction bases with no gene match: 8. Written as DNA, the CDR3 is TGTGCCATCGCTGGTACGACAGGGACTAATGAAAAACTGTTTTTT. It codes for CAIAGTTGTNEKLFF.

The sample holds a few counts of this clone. J is TRBJ1-1 and V is TRBV13, with D unresolved. In germline, CDR1 is PRHDT, CDR2 FYEKMQ (reference sequence). Trimming shortened V by 5 bases and J by 4 bases, and 8 bases separated the two germline ends. The CDR3 is made up of 12 amino acids. CDR3 DNA sequence: TGTGCCAGCAGCGCCTCTATCACTGAAGCTTTCTTT. Protein: CASSASITEAFF. The full variable domain, with the rest looked up from reference TRBV13 and TRBJ1-1, is AAGVIQSPRHLIKEKRETATLKCYPIPRHDTVYWYQQGPGQDPQFLISFYEKMQSDKGSIPDRFSAQQFSDYHSELNMSSLELGDSALYFCASSASITEAFFGQGTRLTVV.

The chain is built from TRBV5-6 and TRBJ2-1, with 8 nucleotides matching TRBD2. There are 16 residues in the CDR3. V lost 2 bases, J lost 4 bases, and 8 bases stayed unmatched. CDR1 is SGHDT and CDR2 is YYEEEE in the germline V gene. As DNA, the CDR3 is TGTGCCAGCAGCTTAAGGACTAGCCCTAGTTACAATGAGCAGTTCTTC. Translating gives CASSLRTSPSYNEQFF.

J is TRBJ2-5 and V is TRBV7-8; 8 nucleotides line up with TRBD1. Germline CDR1 reads SGHVS; CDR2 reads FQNEAQ. The CDR3 length is 15 residues. The V gene end was trimmed by 4 bases and the J gene end by 1 base; junction bases not matched to a gene: 5. The CDR3 loop reads CASSSIDRGQETQYF. The CDR3 DNA follows: TGTGCCAGCAGCTCAATCGACAGGGGCCAAGAGACCCAGTACTTC.

V gene TRBV9 combines with J gene TRBJ2-1, with TRBD2 matching over 9 bases. The CDR3 is 16 residues long. The J segment lost 0 bases and the V segment lost 3 bases, leaving 4 bases of the junction unmatched. Germline lookup yields CDR1 SGDLS and CDR2 YYNGEE. The CDR3 DNA reads TGTGCCAGCAGCGGACAAGCGGGAGGCTCCTACAATGAGCAGTTCTTC. Protein product: CASSGQAGGSYNEQFF.

This clone appeared once. The chain joins TRBV18 to TRBJ1-6; D gene uncertain. Germline values: CDR1 KGHSH, CDR2 LQKENI. The CDR3 is 15 residues long. Trimming took off 6 bases at V and 0 bases at J, with 9 bases between the two ends. This CDR3 reads CASSEVNSYNSPLHF. CDR3 DNA: TGTGCCAGCTCCGAGGTGAACTCCTATAATTCACCCCTCCACTTT.